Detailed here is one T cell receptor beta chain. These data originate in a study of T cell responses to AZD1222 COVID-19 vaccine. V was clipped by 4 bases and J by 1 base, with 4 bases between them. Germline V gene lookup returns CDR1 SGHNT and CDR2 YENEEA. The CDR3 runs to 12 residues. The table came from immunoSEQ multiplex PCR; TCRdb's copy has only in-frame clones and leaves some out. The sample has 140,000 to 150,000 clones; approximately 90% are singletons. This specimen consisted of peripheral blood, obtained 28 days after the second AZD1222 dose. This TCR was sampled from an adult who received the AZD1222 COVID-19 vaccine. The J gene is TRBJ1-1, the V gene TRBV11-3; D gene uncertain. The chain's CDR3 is CASSWENTEAFF. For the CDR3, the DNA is TGTGCCAGCAGCTGGGAGAACACTGAAGCTTTCTTT.